This TCR beta chain was sequenced in a study of technical replicates of blood from a handful of donors. TCRdb's copy holds only in-frame clones and misses some; the assay was immunoSEQ multiplex PCR. This table has approximately 70,000 clones, roughly 91% appearing once. The V and J ends lost 8 bases and 2 bases, in that order; junction bases with no gene match: 9. There are 14 residues in the CDR3. Germline CDR1 MDHEN, CDR2 SYDVKM. Sequenced material: T cells isolated from PBMCs. The sequence derives from a human donor in good health. Some clones in this sample may be carry-over from other donors' samples. The chain links TRBV28 to TRBJ2-7; 7 positions agree with TRBD1. The CDR3 DNA sequence: TGTGCCAGCGAATCGGGGACAGACACCTACGAGCAGTACTTC. Protein product: CASESGTDTYEQYF.